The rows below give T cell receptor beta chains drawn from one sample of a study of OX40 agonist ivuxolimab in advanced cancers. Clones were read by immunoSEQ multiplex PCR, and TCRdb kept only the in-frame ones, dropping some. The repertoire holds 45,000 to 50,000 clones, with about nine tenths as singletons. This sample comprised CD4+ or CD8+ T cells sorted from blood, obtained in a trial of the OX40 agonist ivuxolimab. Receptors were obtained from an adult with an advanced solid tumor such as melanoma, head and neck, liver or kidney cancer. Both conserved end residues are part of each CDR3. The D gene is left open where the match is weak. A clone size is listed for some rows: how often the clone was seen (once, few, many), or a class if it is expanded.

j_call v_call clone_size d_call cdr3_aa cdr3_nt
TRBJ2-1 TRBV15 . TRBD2 CATSRVSGGRSYNEQFF TGTGCCACCAGCAGAGTATCGGGCGGGAGATCCTACAATGAGCAGTTCTTC
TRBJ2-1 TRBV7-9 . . CASTMGPPYNEQFF TGTGCCAGCACGATGGGGCCCCCTTACAATGAGCAGTTCTTC
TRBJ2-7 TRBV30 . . CAWSVTRGYEQYF TGTGCCTGGAGTGTAACTAGAGGCTACGAGCAGTACTTC
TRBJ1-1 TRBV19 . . CASSMAGAFTEAFF TGTGCCAGTAGTATGGCAGGGGCGTTTACTGAAGCTTTCTTT
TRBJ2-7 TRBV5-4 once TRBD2 CASSSGREYEQYF TGTGCCAGCTCTAGCGGGAGGGAGTACGAGCAGTACTTC
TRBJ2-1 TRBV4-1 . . CASSQSGVEQFF TGCGCCAGCAGCCAGTCAGGGGTTGAGCAGTTCTTC
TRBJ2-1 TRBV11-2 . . CASSSSLGPGNEQFF TGTGCCAGCAGCTCTAGTTTGGGGCCAGGGAATGAGCAGTTCTTC
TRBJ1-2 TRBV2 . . CASSDSGVDGYTF TGTGCCAGCAGTGACTCAGGGGTCGATGGCTACACCTTC
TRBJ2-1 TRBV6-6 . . CASSLGERVYNEQFF TGTGCCAGCAGCCTGGGGGAGCGTGTCTACAATGAGCAGTTCTTC
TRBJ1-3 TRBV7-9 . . CASSLWFASGNTIYF TGTGCCAGCAGCTTATGGTTCGCCTCTGGAAACACCATATATTTT
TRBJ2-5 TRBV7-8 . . CASTWVVGVQETQYF TGTGCCAGCACGTGGGTAGTGGGAGTCCAAGAGACCCAGTACTTC
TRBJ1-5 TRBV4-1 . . CASSQRRGEDQPQHF TGCGCCAGCAGCCAACGGAGAGGTGAGGACCAGCCCCAGCATTTT
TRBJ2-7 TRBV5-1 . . CASSNPLAVTYEQYF TGCGCCAGCAGCAACCCCTTGGCAGTTACTTACGAGCAGTACTTC
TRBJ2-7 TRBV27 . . CASSLTRAYEQYF TGTGCCAGCAGTTTAACAAGGGCCTACGAGCAGTACTTC
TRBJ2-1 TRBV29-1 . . CSVEGSSEGNEQFF TGCAGCGTTGAAGGTTCTAGCGAGGGCAATGAGCAGTTCTTC
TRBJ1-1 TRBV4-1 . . CASSQGNLNTEAFF TGCGCCAGCAGCCAAGGAAACTTGAACACTGAAGCTTTCTTT
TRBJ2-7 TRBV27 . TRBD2 CASSPGGLAAPYEQYF TGTGCCAGCAGTCCCGGAGGACTAGCGGCCCCCTACGAGCAGTACTTC
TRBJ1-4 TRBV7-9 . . CASSLGTGGNEKLFF TGTGCCAGCAGCTTAGGAACAGGAGGGAATGAAAAACTGTTTTTT
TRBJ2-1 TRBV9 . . CASSVNPQQGQFF TGTGCCAGCAGCGTAAACCCCCAGCAAGGGCAGTTCTTC
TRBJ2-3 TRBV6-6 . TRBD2 CASSSLGLAFTDTQYF TGTGCCAGCAGTTCCCTGGGACTAGCGTTCACAGATACGCAGTATTTT
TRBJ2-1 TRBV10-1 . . CASSESDRSPYNEQFF TGCGCCAGCAGTGAGTCTGACAGGAGCCCCTACAATGAGCAGTTCTTC
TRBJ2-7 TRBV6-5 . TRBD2 CASSYRFRDYRRQYF TGTGCCAGCAGTTACAGGTTCAGGGACTATAGGCGGCAGTACTTC
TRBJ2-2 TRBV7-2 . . CASSLAPLNTGELFF TGTGCCAGCAGCTTAGCGCCCCTGAACACCGGGGAGCTGTTTTTT
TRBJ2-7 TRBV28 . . CASSLSGGNEQYF TGTGCCAGCAGCCTGTCTGGAGGGAACGAGCAGTACTTC
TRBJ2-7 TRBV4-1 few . CASSVGTPTNYEQYF TGCGCCAGCAGTGTGGGGACACCAACTAACTACGAGCAGTACTTC
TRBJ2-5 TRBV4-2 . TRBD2 CASSQEAGGQETQYF TGTGCCAGCAGCCAAGAGGCGGGGGGCCAAGAGACCCAGTACTTC
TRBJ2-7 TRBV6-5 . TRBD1 CASSSHSGTGHYEQYF TGTGCCAGCAGTTCCCATTCCGGGACAGGACATTACGAGCAGTACTTC
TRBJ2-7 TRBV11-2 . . CASSPKSGEQYF TGTGCCAGCAGCCCAAAATCGGGCGAGCAGTACTTC
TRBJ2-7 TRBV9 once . CASSPRAGVGYEQYF TGTGCCAGCAGCCCTAGGGCCGGGGTAGGATACGAGCAGTACTTC
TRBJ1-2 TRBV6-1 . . CASSEVGPALSPYGYTF TGTGCCAGCAGTGAAGTTGGGCCAGCCCTTTCACCTTATGGCTACACCTTC
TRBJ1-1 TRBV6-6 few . CASSYPEGLTEAFF TGTGCCAGCAGTTACCCCGAAGGGTTGACTGAAGCTTTCTTT
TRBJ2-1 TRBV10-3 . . CAISEGGYNEQFF TGTGCCATCAGTGAGGGAGGGTACAATGAGCAGTTCTTC
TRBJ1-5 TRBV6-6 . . CASSYSSLSWPQHF TGTGCCAGCAGTTACTCGTCTTTAAGTTGGCCCCAGCATTTT
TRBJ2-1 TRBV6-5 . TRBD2 CASNLAGGRNEQFF TGTGCCAGCAATCTAGCGGGGGGGCGCAATGAGCAGTTCTTC
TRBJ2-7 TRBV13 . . CASSLSPVGEQYF TGTGCCAGCAGCTTATCGCCCGTTGGGGAGCAGTACTTC
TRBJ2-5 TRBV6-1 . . CASNLGGLAGETQYF TGTGCCAGCAACCTGGGGGGGCTAGCCGGGGAGACCCAGTACTTC
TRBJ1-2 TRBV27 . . CASSWAGQSSYGYTF TGTGCCAGCAGTTGGGCTGGACAGTCGAGCTATGGCTACACCTTC
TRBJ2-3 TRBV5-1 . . CASSLGRAGPDTQYF TGCGCCAGCAGCTTGGGGCGGGCAGGCCCAGATACGCAGTATTTT
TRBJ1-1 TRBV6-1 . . CASSEALPWFMNTEAFF TGTGCCAGCAGTGAAGCGCTGCCTTGGTTCATGAACACTGAAGCTTTCTTT
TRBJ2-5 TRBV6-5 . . CASSPGETQYF TGTGCCAGCAGCCCCGGGGAGACCCAGTACTTC